This TCR beta chain comes out of a study of identical twins. V trimming: 4 bases; J trimming: 2 bases; junction bases outside the gene matches: 2. The germline V gene has CDR1 SGHRS and CDR2 YFSETQ. CDR3 length equals 13 residues. Notes on the study in general: Models, which agreed with sharing between unrelated individuals, nonetheless underestimated the out-of-frame TCR alpha sharing seen in monozygotic twins. Excess sharing by twins proved weaker in beta out-of-frame sequences.

Unique molecular identifiers were present on the cDNA, and a universal primer site came from template switching. TCRdb reprocessed the 5' RACE reads via MiXCR and lists one record per CDR3 protein. This sample has roughly 290,000 distinct CDR3 sequences, with approximately 8% found just once. This clonotype was observed a few times. No antigen is known for it. Donors uniformly comprised healthy Caucasians. The same data also contributed to another study, on yellow fever vaccine responses in identical twins.

Sample: memory (CD45RO+) T cells sorted from blood. The clonotype originates from a woman younger than 35 in good health. The J gene is TRBJ2-7, the V gene TRBV5-1, with 8 bases identical to TRBD1. The CDR3 DNA sequence: TGCGCCAGCAGCCAGGACAGGGCCTACGAGCAGTACTTC. Residues: CASSQDRAYEQYF.